This paragraph reports one TCR beta chain. Its specificity is unknown. Treatment was busulfan-fludarabine conditioning, a marrow graft, and cyclophosphamide on days +3 and +4. Sequencing used immunoSEQ multiplex PCR; TCRdb keeps in-frame clones, though not all of them. Here the sample spans about 22,000 clones, approximately 87% being singletons. The CDR3 loop spans 16 amino acids. Germline assignment: CDR1 LNHNV and CDR2 YYDKDF (reference sequence). Trimming took 0 bases from V and 3 from J; bases not matched to a gene: 2. The source of the sample is a study of T cells after posttransplantation cyclophosphamide. Study-wide results and limits: Donor-recipient repertoire similarity was low at 1-2 months, rising over year one. TRB overlap between skin or GI tissue T cells and blood was limited. Recipient CMV seropositivity and CMV reactivation strongly tracked TRB clonality.

The chain carries TRBV15 and TRBJ2-1; 10 bases are a match to TRBD2. The source was PBMCs, collected after allogeneic stem cell transplant with posttransplant cyclophosphamide. This clonotype was sampled from a female patient between 25 and 45 years old who received an allogeneic stem cell transplant from an unrelated donor, was CMV-positive, and had no GVHD. Part of the T cell pool may stem from the graft donor. Here the CDR3 DNA reads TGTGCCACCAGCAGAGATAGCGGGGGGAACTACAATGAGCAGTTCTTC. Encoded protein: CATSRDSGGNYNEQFF.